This T cell receptor (beta chain) originates from a study of cytomegalovirus exposure and HLA in healthy donors. The PCR ran on 60 Vbeta and 13 Jbeta primers. Data came from immunoSEQ multiplex PCR; TCRdb stores just in-frame clones and leaves some out. Of 95,000 to 130,000 clones in the sample, 79% were seen once. The V gene's germline CDR1 is MNHNS and CDR2 SASEGT. The CDR3 totals 14 residues. Deletions cut 6 bases from V and 1 base from J, with 9 bases between. The sequenced sample consisted of PBMCs. This sequence originates from a man aged 25 to 40 in good health and CMV-seropositive. J is TRBJ2-2 and V is TRBV6-1; D may be TRBD1 (6 bases). The DNA of the CDR3 is TGTGCCAGCAGGAAGGACAGGAACACCGGGGAGCTGTTTTTT. It is translated as CASRKDRNTGELFF.